The sequence of this TCR beta chain was determined in a study of Graves' ophthalmopathy and Graves' hyperthyroidism. Study context: The collection of peripheral blood took place at initial diagnosis, before any treatment.

Orbital computed tomography and thyroid ultrasound, along with TRAb, serum thyroxine and clinical symptoms, underpinned diagnosis. The authors amplified TCR beta CDR3 regions, and they did so from RNA transcripts for repertoire sequencing. Scientists carried out first-round RT-PCR using HTBI primers and then a second-round multiplex PCR. TCRdb ran MiXCR on the multiplex PCR reads and lists one entry per CDR3 protein. The sample has some 350,000 distinct CDR3 sequences; approximately 17% are singletons. Study-wide points: The study's model predicted ophthalmopathy progression at about 68% sensitivity and about 72% specificity. Most thyroid clonotypes expanded beyond 0.001 frequency were also found in blood.

This clonotype was seen at least ten times. Its antigen is currently unknown. A read error may be the cause here, since a much bigger clone is one base away. Germline CDR1 reads MDHEN; CDR2 reads SYDVKM. The CDR3 contains 14 residues. This chain links TRBV28 with TRBJ1-6; D not certain. The sample taken for sequencing was peripheral blood. This receptor was identified in an adult woman with stable Graves' hyperthyroidism. CDR3 DNA: TGTGCCGGCAGTTGGTCTGGGAGGGTTTCACCCCTCCACTTT. The encoded protein is CAGSWSGRVSPLHF. Complete variable domain (other parts from reference TRBV28 and TRBJ1-6): DVKVTQSSRYLVKRTGEKVFLECVQDMDHENMFWYRQDPGLGLRLIYFSYDVKMKEKGDIPEGYSVSREKKERFSLILESASTNQTSMYLCAGSWSGRVSPLHFGNGTRLTVT.